This record looks at one T cell receptor (beta chain) sequence and its context. This sample was taken from a study of shared clonotypes between healthy human individuals. The table came from immunoSEQ multiplex PCR; TCRdb's copy has only in-frame clones and leaves some out. This sample has fewer than 550,000 clones, with 60% to 80% found just once. Between the trimmed V and J ends, which lost 7 bases and 0 bases, there was a span of 22 bases. Per the germline V gene, CDR1 is MDHEN and CDR2 is SYDVKM. This CDR3 is built from 17 residues. The sequence was obtained from a woman in her thirties or forties in good health. Some clones in this sample may be carry-over from other donors' samples. The sequenced sample was PBMCs. The chain uses TRBV28 and TRBJ2-7, with D unresolved. Here the CDR3 DNA reads TGTGCCAGCACCACACCGCTGGGCGGTGGGCGCTCCTACGAGCAGTACTTC. Its protein is CASTTPLGGGRSYEQYF.